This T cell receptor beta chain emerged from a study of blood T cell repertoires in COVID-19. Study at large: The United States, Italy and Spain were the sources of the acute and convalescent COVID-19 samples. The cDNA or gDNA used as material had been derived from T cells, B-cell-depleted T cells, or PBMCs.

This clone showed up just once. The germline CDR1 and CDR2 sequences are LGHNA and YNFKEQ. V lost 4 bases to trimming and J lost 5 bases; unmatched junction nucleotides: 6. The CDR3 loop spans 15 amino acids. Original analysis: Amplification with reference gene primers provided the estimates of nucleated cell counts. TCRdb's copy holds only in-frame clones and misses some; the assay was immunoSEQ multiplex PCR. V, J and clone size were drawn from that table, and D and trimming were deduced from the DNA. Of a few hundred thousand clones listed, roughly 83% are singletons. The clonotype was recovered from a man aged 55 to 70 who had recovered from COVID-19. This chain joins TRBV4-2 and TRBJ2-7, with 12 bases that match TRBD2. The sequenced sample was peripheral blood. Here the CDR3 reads CASSLRLAGVDEQYF. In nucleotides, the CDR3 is TGTGCCAGCAGCCTAAGACTAGCGGGAGTAGACGAGCAGTACTTC.